A selection of T cell receptor beta chains follows, all from one sample in a study of cytomegalovirus exposure and HLA in healthy donors. Some clones are missing from TCRdb's copy, which holds only in-frame ones; the method was immunoSEQ multiplex PCR. Found here are about 270,000 clones, roughly 70% of them singletons; the top ten hold approximately 2.5%. Sequencing was carried out using PBMCs. These receptors originate from a female donor in good health and CMV-seronegative. Both conserved end residues are part of each CDR3. Each record gives: J gene, D gene, clone size, V gene, CDR3 DNA, CDR3 protein. The D gene is left open where the match is weak. The size of a clone is reported for some rows only, either as once, few or many, or as a class for expanded clones.

j_gene: TRBJ2-7; d_gene: NA; abundance: few; v_gene: TRBV5-1; CDR3nt: TGCGCCAGCAGCCGCGAGGGGACCAGGGGCGAGCAGTACTTC; CDR3aa: CASSREGTRGEQYF
j_gene: TRBJ2-2; d_gene: NA; abundance: NA; v_gene: TRBV7-9; CDR3nt: TGTTCCAGCTCCTCCGGGACTGGGAACACCGGGGAGCTGTTTTTT; CDR3aa: CSSSSGTGNTGELFF
j_gene: TRBJ2-2; d_gene: NA; abundance: few; v_gene: TRBV9; CDR3nt: TGTGCCAGCAGCGTCGCGGCATCCGGGGGGGAGCTGTTTTTT; CDR3aa: CASSVAASGGELFF
j_gene: TRBJ2-7; d_gene: NA; abundance: NA; v_gene: TRBV10-1; CDR3nt: TGCGCCAAAACAGGAAGAGGCCAAAGCGACGAGCAGTACTTC; CDR3aa: CAKTGRGQSDEQYF
j_gene: TRBJ2-7; d_gene: TRBD2; abundance: NA; v_gene: TRBV28; CDR3nt: TGTGCCAGCAGTTCCGGGACTAGCGGGAGTTACGAGCAGTACTTC; CDR3aa: CASSSGTSGSYEQYF
j_gene: TRBJ1-2; d_gene: NA; abundance: NA; v_gene: TRBV27; CDR3nt: TGTGCCAGCAGTTTATCGGGGAGCCTTGGGGGCTACACCTTC; CDR3aa: CASSLSGSLGGYTF
j_gene: TRBJ1-2; d_gene: NA; abundance: few; v_gene: TRBV5-1; CDR3nt: TGCGCCAGCAGCCCATACTTGATACAGAACTATGGCTACACCTTC; CDR3aa: CASSPYLIQNYGYTF
j_gene: TRBJ2-7; d_gene: TRBD1; abundance: NA; v_gene: TRBV28; CDR3nt: TGTGCCAGCAGTCTATCAAGACAGGGGCCGTACGAGCAGTACTTC; CDR3aa: CASSLSRQGPYEQYF
j_gene: TRBJ2-7; d_gene: NA; abundance: few; v_gene: TRBV4-1; CDR3nt: TGCGCCAGCAGCTTCCGCCGGCTAGCCGATACATCCTACGAGCAGTACTTC; CDR3aa: CASSFRRLADTSYEQYF
j_gene: TRBJ2-1; d_gene: NA; abundance: once; v_gene: TRBV5-6; CDR3nt: TGTGCCAGCAGCTTGGGGGGGCAAAGCTCCTACAATGAGCAGTTCTTC; CDR3aa: CASSLGGQSSYNEQFF
j_gene: TRBJ1-2; d_gene: NA; abundance: NA; v_gene: TRBV7-9; CDR3nt: TGTGCCAGCAGCTTAGACTTGTCCTATGGCTACACCTTC; CDR3aa: CASSLDLSYGYTF
j_gene: TRBJ1-2; d_gene: TRBD1; abundance: NA; v_gene: TRBV6-1; CDR3nt: TGTGCCAGCAGTGGAACAGGGGCAACTGGCGGCTACACCTTC; CDR3aa: CASSGTGATGGYTF
j_gene: TRBJ1-1; d_gene: TRBD1; abundance: NA; v_gene: TRBV18; CDR3nt: TGTGCCAGCTCACCAGGACAGGGGTTGTCCACTGAAGCTTTCTTT; CDR3aa: CASSPGQGLSTEAFF
j_gene: TRBJ1-1; d_gene: NA; abundance: NA; v_gene: TRBV6-5; CDR3nt: TGTGCCAGCAGTTACTCTTCAGCGGGCGCTGAAGCTTTCTTT; CDR3aa: CASSYSSAGAEAFF
j_gene: TRBJ2-1; d_gene: NA; abundance: NA; v_gene: TRBV5-1; CDR3nt: TGCGCCAGCAGCTTACAGGGTACCGAGGTTAATGAGCAGTTCTTC; CDR3aa: CASSLQGTEVNEQFF
j_gene: TRBJ2-5; d_gene: TRBD1; abundance: NA; v_gene: TRBV5-4; CDR3nt: TGTGCCAGCAGATGGGACAGGGGAAGAGAGACCCAGTACTTC; CDR3aa: CASRWDRGRETQYF
j_gene: TRBJ1-2; d_gene: TRBD1; abundance: NA; v_gene: TRBV7-9; CDR3nt: TGTGCCAGCAGCCTTGGACAGGGGATGGGAGGCTACACCTTC; CDR3aa: CASSLGQGMGGYTF
j_gene: TRBJ2-1; d_gene: NA; abundance: NA; v_gene: TRBV28; CDR3nt: TGTGCCAGCAGTAAAGAGGTTGGGGACAACAATGAGCAGTTCTTC; CDR3aa: CASSKEVGDNNEQFF
j_gene: TRBJ1-6; d_gene: NA; abundance: NA; v_gene: TRBV6-1; CDR3nt: TGTGCCAGCAGTCTAAGACAGAGCGGGTCACCCCTCCACTTT; CDR3aa: CASSLRQSGSPLHF
j_gene: TRBJ2-1; d_gene: TRBD1; abundance: NA; v_gene: TRBV18; CDR3nt: TGTGCCAGCTCCGACGGACAGGGGGCGATAAATGAGCAGTTCTTC; CDR3aa: CASSDGQGAINEQFF
j_gene: TRBJ2-6; d_gene: TRBD1; abundance: NA; v_gene: TRBV7-3; CDR3nt: TGTGCCAGCAGTTTAACAGGGGGCACTGGGGCCAACGTCCTGACTTTC; CDR3aa: CASSLTGGTGANVLTF
j_gene: TRBJ1-4; d_gene: NA; abundance: NA; v_gene: TRBV15; CDR3nt: TGTGCCACCAGCAGACTTAGTTTATCGGGCCGGGGAACACTGTTTTTT; CDR3aa: CATSRLSLSGRGTLFF
j_gene: TRBJ2-2; d_gene: TRBD1; abundance: NA; v_gene: TRBV10-1; CDR3nt: TGCGCCAGCAGCCGGGACAGGTCTTCCACCGGGGAGCTGTTTTTT; CDR3aa: CASSRDRSSTGELFF
j_gene: TRBJ2-1; d_gene: NA; abundance: NA; v_gene: TRBV10-3; CDR3nt: TGTGCCATCAGTGCGTTAGCCGCTGAGCAGTTCTTC; CDR3aa: CAISALAAEQFF
j_gene: TRBJ1-1; d_gene: NA; abundance: NA; v_gene: TRBV9; CDR3nt: TGTGCCAGCAGCGTAGCCTATCGGGACACTGAAGCTTTCTTT; CDR3aa: CASSVAYRDTEAFF
j_gene: TRBJ2-3; d_gene: TRBD2; abundance: NA; v_gene: TRBV7-2; CDR3nt: TGTGCCAGCAGCCCATCTAGCGGGAGTAGTACGCAGTATTTT; CDR3aa: CASSPSSGSSTQYF
j_gene: TRBJ2-3; d_gene: TRBD1; abundance: once; v_gene: TRBV2; CDR3nt: TGTGCCAGCAGACGACAGGGGGCGCAAACAGATACGCAGTATTTT; CDR3aa: CASRRQGAQTDTQYF
j_gene: TRBJ1-4; d_gene: NA; abundance: NA; v_gene: TRBV11-2; CDR3nt: TGTGCCAGCAGCTTCAGCGGTGGGAATGAAAAACTGTTTTTT; CDR3aa: CASSFSGGNEKLFF